This T cell receptor beta chain stems from a study of blood T cell repertoires in COVID-19. On the study more broadly: The United States, Italy and Spain were the sources of the acute and convalescent COVID-19 samples.

As originally analysed: Estimation of nucleated cell counts was performed using reference gene primer amplification. The table came from immunoSEQ multiplex PCR; TCRdb's copy has only in-frame clones and leaves some out. Clone size and the V and J calls come from that table; the DNA yielded D and trimming. The table records approximately 200,000 clones, around 86% of them present only once. This clone has only one observation. The CDR3 consists of 13 residues. The V end lost 4 bases, the J end lost 6 bases, and 13 bases lay between the germline ends. Germline assignment: CDR1 SGHVS and CDR2 FQNEAQ. Assignment of participants to cohorts was predicated upon participant-reported clinical history. Donors in Cohort 3 who had recovered were those with two negative PCRs, healthcare professional clearance, or resolution of their symptoms.

J is TRBJ2-7 and V is TRBV7-8, with D unclear. This TCR came from a woman aged 30 to 39 who had recovered from COVID-19. Sequenced material: PBMCs or T cells enriched from blood (not recorded which). The DNA of the CDR3 is TGTGCCAGCAGCTACCCCTTGAGCCGCGAGCAGTACTTC. As protein: CASSYPLSREQYF.